This TCR beta chain was identified during a study of blood T cell repertoires in COVID-19. For the study at large: From the United States, Italy and Spain came samples of acute and convalescent COVID-19. The cDNA or gDNA used as material had been derived from T cells, B-cell-depleted T cells, or PBMCs.

Trimming took off 4 bases at V and 4 bases at J, with 8 bases between the two ends. The CDR3 totals 13 residues. Germline loops: CDR1 MGHDK, CDR2 SYGVNS. Recruited during active infection, patients (from Seattle) were subsequently followed longitudinally. In the study's own analysis: Estimation of nucleated cell counts was performed using reference gene primer amplification. Profiled with immunoSEQ multiplex PCR; TCRdb holds only in-frame clones, not every one. The V and J calls and clone size were taken over from that table, and D and trimming were inferred from the DNA. The sample contains hundreds of thousands of clones, around 90% of which appear only once.

The chain combines TRBV25-1 with TRBJ1-3; D is ambiguous. The origin of this receptor is a woman between 70 and 85 years old with COVID-19, enrolled during active disease. The sample taken for sequencing was peripheral blood. The DNA of the CDR3 is TGTGCCAGCAGTGTTCTTTCGGGAAACACCATATATTTT. Translation gives CASSVLSGNTIYF.